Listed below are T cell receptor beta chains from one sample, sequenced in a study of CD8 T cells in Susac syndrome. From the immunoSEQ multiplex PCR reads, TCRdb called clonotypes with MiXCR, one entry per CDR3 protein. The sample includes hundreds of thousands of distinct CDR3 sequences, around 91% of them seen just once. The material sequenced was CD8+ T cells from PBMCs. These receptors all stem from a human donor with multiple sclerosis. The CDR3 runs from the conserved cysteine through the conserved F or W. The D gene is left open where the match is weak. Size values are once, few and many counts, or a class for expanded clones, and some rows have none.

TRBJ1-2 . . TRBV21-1 TGTGCCAGCAGGTTCCGGGACAGGGAACGGGCAGGCTATGGCTACACCTTC CASRFRDRERAGYGYTF
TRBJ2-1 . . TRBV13 TGTGCCAGCAGCTTAGAAAGGAGCTCCTACAATGAGCAGTTCTTC CASSLERSSYNEQFF
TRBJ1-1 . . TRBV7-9 TGTGCCAGCAGCTTAGACAGAAAGAACACTGAAGCTTTCTTT CASSLDRKNTEAFF
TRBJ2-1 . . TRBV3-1 TGTGCCAGCAGCTCCCCCGGGCTACCGCACAATGAGCAGTTCTTC CASSSPGLPHNEQFF
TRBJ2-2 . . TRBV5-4 TGTGCCAGCAGCTTGTTTGCACAGAGGCCCACCGGGGAGCTGTTTTTT CASSLFAQRPTGELFF
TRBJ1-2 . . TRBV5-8 TGTGCCAGCAGCTTGGAACGGGTCTATGGCTACACCTTC CASSLERVYGYTF
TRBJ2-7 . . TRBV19 TGTGCCAGTAGTATGGGTGCGTTCATGGGCTACGAGCAGTACTTC CASSMGAFMGYEQYF
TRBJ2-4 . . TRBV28 TGTGCCAGCAGTTCCTTAGCGTTCCTAGCCAAAAACATTCAGTACTTC CASSSLAFLAKNIQYF
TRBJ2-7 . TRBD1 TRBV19 TGTGCCAGTAGTCTGGGACAGGGGATCTCCTACGAGCAGTACTTC CASSLGQGISYEQYF
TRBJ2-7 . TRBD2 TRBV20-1 TGCAGTGCTGCAGCCCAAGCGGGAGGGAGCCCCTACGAGCAGTACTTC CSAAAQAGGSPYEQYF
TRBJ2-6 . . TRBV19 TGTGCCAGTAGTACCTCCCGTTTTAGGACCTCTGGGGCCAACGTCCTGACTTTC CASSTSRFRTSGANVLTF
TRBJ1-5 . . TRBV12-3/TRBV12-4 TGTGCCAGCAGACATTTCGGTGGGGGTCAGCCCCAGCATTTT CASRHFGGGQPQHF
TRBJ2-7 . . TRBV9 TGTGCCAGCAGCACAGGCGAGGCTGAATCATACGAGCAGTACTTC CASSTGEAESYEQYF
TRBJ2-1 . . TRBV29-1 TGCAGCGTTGGGGACCGCGCCTACAATGAGCAGTTCTTC CSVGDRAYNEQFF
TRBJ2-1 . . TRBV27 TGTGCCAGCAGTTTATCCCTGACTCGCGGCAATGAGCAGTTCTTC CASSLSLTRGNEQFF
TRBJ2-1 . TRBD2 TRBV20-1 TGCAGTGCTACGTTCGGGGGGGACTACAATGAGCAGTTCTTC CSATFGGDYNEQFF
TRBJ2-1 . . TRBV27 TGTGCCAGCAGTTTATCCGCGGGCGGGGCCAACCAAGAAGAGCAGTTCTTC CASSLSAGGANQEEQFF
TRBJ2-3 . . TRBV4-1 TGCGCCAGCAGCCAAGATCTTGGTGGTCATGATACGCAGTATTTT CASSQDLGGHDTQYF
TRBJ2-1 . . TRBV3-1 TGTGCCAGCAGCGCCAGCGGCCCATCCTACAATGAGCAGTTCTTC CASSASGPSYNEQFF
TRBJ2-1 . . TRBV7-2 TGTGCCAGCAGCCCCAACCCTACAGGATCCTACAATGAGCAGTTCTTC CASSPNPTGSYNEQFF
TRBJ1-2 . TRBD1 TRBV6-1 TGTGCCAGCAGTGACAGCCGGACAGGGGCATCCTATGGCTACACCTTC CASSDSRTGASYGYTF
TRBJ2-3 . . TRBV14 TGTGCCAGCAGCCAAACGATCGCAGATACGCAGTATTTT CASSQTIADTQYF
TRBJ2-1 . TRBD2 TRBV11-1 TGTGCCAGCAGCTTAGCGTGGGGGCGAAACGAGCGGGAGGGAATCAATGAGCAGTTCTTC CASSLAWGRNEREGINEQFF
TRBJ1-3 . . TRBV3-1 TGTGCCAGCAGCAGCGACACTCCCATTTACACCGCACGAAACACCATATATTTT CASSSDTPIYTARNTIYF
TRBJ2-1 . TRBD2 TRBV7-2 TGTGCCAGCAGCTTAGAGCTAGCGGGGCCCCCCTACAATGAGCAGTTCTTC CASSLELAGPPYNEQFF
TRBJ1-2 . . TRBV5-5 TGTGCCAGCAGCCGAAGTGAGACGCTAGGAACTAACTATGGCTACACCTTC CASSRSETLGTNYGYTF
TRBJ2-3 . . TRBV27 TGTGCCAGCAGCCCTCCTTCACATCGCACGCAGTATTTT CASSPPSHRTQYF
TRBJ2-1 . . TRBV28 TGTGCCAGCAGTGCCGGAGCCTATCCTTACAATGAGCAGTTCTTC CASSAGAYPYNEQFF
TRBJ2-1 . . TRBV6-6 TGTGCCAGCAGTAACACAGGGAGCTCCTACAATGAGCAGTTCTTC CASSNTGSSYNEQFF
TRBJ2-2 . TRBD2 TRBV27 TGTGCCAGCAGTTCCGGACTAGCGGGAGTAAGCAGGAACACCGGGGAGCTGTTTTTT CASSSGLAGVSRNTGELFF
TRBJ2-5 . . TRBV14 TGTGCCAGCAGCCAATCAGCAGTCAGCATGGGGAGGACCCAGTACTTC CASSQSAVSMGRTQYF
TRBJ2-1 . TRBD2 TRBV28 TGTGCCACTCAGATAGCGGGAGACAACAATGAGCAGTTCTTC CATQIAGDNNEQFF
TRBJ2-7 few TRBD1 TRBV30 TGTGCCTGGACCCCCGCGGACAGGGACTACGAGCAGTACTTC CAWTPADRDYEQYF
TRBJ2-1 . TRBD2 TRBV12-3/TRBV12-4 TGTGCCAGCAGCAAGACTAGCCCTCGCTCCTACAATGAGCAGTTCTTC CASSKTSPRSYNEQFF
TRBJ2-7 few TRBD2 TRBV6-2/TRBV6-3 TGTGCCAGCAGTTACACCCGGGGACTAGCGAAAGCCTACGAGCAGTACTTC CASSYTRGLAKAYEQYF
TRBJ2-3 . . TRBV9 TGTGCCAGCAGCTTCCAAGGGACTGCCCCAGATACGCAGTATTTT CASSFQGTAPDTQYF
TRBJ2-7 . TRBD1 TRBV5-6 TGTGCCAGTTCCCAGGGGGCCGTCTACGAGCAGTACTTC CASSQGAVYEQYF
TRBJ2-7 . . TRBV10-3 TGTGCCGCCATGGAGCCGATCTCCCCCGAGCAGTACTTC CAAMEPISPEQYF
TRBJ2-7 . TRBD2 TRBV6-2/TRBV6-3 TGTGCCACTCTACCGGGACTACCCTCCGAGCAGTACTTC CATLPGLPSEQYF
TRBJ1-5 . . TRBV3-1 TGTGCCAGCAGCCATCCCGGCCCAGCCTCCCATCAGCCCCAGCATTTT CASSHPGPASHQPQHF
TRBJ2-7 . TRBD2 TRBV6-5 TGTGCCAGCAGTTACTCGGTCGGTGGCGGGGGAGAGCAGTACTTC CASSYSVGGGGEQYF
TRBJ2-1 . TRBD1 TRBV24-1 TGTGCCACCAGTGACCCGGGGGGACAGGGGGATGAGCAGTTCTTC CATSDPGGQGDEQFF
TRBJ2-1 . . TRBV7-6 TGTGCCAGCAGCTTAGGGGTGACGGAGCAGTTCTTC CASSLGVTEQFF
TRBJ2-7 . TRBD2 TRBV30 TGTGCCTGGAGTACTCTGGGGGGGATCGAGCAGTACTTC CAWSTLGGIEQYF
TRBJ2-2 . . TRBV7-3 TGTGCCAGCAGCCATGGACTCCTGGACACCGGGGAGCTGTTTTTT CASSHGLLDTGELFF
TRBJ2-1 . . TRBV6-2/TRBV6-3 TGTGCCAGCAGTTACTCCCGGACTAATGAGCAGTTCTTC CASSYSRTNEQFF
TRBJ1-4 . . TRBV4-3 TGCGCCAGCAGCCAAGATCCCGATGAAAAACTGTTTTTT CASSQDPDEKLFF
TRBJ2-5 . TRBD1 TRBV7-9 TGTGCCAGCAGCTCTTCCACCGGGACAGCACAAGAGACCCAGTACTTC CASSSSTGTAQETQYF
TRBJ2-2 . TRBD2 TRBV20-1 TGCAGTGCTAGAGACACTAGCGGGACCGGGGAGCTGTTTTTT CSARDTSGTGELFF
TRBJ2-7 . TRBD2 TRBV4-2 TGTGCCAGCAGCCAAGAATCGCAGCGGGGGGCCTCCTACGAGCAGTACTTC CASSQESQRGASYEQYF
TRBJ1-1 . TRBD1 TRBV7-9 TGTGCCAGCAGCTACGTCCCGGGACAGGGTTCAGGAACTGAAGCTTTCTTT CASSYVPGQGSGTEAFF
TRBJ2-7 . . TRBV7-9 TGTGCCAGCAGCTTACCGGACAAGGCCTACGAGCAGTACTTC CASSLPDKAYEQYF
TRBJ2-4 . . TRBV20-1 TGCAGTGCTAGAGTCATTACCAAAAACATTCAGTACTTC CSARVITKNIQYF